This TCR beta chain was recovered during a study of human T cells and chemical hapten exposure. On the study more broadly: Patients were mainly female, each with alopecia areata, totalis or universalis.

Time point described: pre-sensitization, week 0. Treatment of the sample: therapeutic diphenylcyclopropenone sensitization with weekly scalp DPC. TCRdb reanalysed the RACE reads using MiXCR and keeps one entry per CDR3 protein. Seen here are roughly 110,000 distinct CDR3 sequences, roughly 12% observed once, and the top ten hold 1.6%. This CDR3 spans 14 amino acids. The germline CDR1 and CDR2 sequences are DFQATT and SNEGSKA (reference sequence). V was pared by 1 base and J by 3 bases, with 10 bases between. The receptor was derived from a woman in her fifties or sixties with alopecia areata. Some clones in this sample may be carry-over from other donors' samples. The sequencing here drew on whole blood, taken in connection with sensitization to the hapten diphenylcyclopropenone (DPC). J is TRBJ2-4 and V is TRBV20-1; D may be TRBD2 (6 bases). CDR3 region: CSARAGEGKNIQYF. The CDR3 bases are TGCAGTGCTAGAGCGGGAGAGGGCAAAAACATTCAGTACTTC.